The T cell receptor (beta chain) under discussion was sequenced for a study of T cells in Graves' hyperthyroidism and ophthalmopathy. General observations from the study: Prediction of ophthalmopathy progression came a median approximately 7 months pre-onset.

Researchers barred patients who had uncontrolled infection, other autoimmune disease, pregnancy or lactation. For the diagnoses, clinical symptoms, serum thyroxine and TRAb, thyroid ultrasound and orbital computed tomography were used. This clonotype was seen at least ten times. As yet, its antigen is unknown. Germline V lookup: CDR1 SGHVS, CDR2 FNYEAQ. Trimming cost V 5 bases and J 7 bases; bases outside gene matches: 8. The CDR3 length is 15 residues. Researchers took RNA transcripts and amplified the TCR beta CDR3 regions from them. Carried out on the TCR CDR3, a first-round RT-PCR used the HTBI primer set. TCRdb reprocessed the multiplex PCR reads via MiXCR and lists one record per CDR3 protein. Here the sample spans around 570,000 distinct CDR3 sequences, about 20% being singletons.

Sequenced: blood. The sequence was collected from a man aged 35 to 55 with Graves' ophthalmopathy. The chain uses TRBV7-6 and TRBJ2-1; 10 bases map to TRBD2. For the CDR3, the DNA is TGTGCCAGCAGCACACTAGCGGGGCGCCAGAATGAGCAGTTCTTC. Its translation: CASSTLAGRQNEQFF. Combining the CDR3 with reference TRBV7-6 and TRBJ2-1 gives the whole variable domain GAGVSQSPRYKVTKRGQDVALRCDPISGHVSLYWYRQALGQGPEFLTYFNYEAQQDKSGLPNDRFSAERPEGSISTLTIQRTEQRDSAMYRCASSTLAGRQNEQFFGPGTRLTVL.